This note documents a single T cell receptor beta chain sequence. No antigen is known for it. These data originate in a study of blood T cells in healthy people across ages. Regarding the study as a whole: Significant beta diversity loss was already apparent by age approximately 38, declining roughly linearly. Both naive CD4+ cell counts and diversity were greater in long-lived donors than in aged donors.

All donors came from Russia, were Caucasian and healthy, and spanned ages about 6 to 100. Then a second PCR, running about 7 to 11 cycles, was carried out with a sample-barcoded 5' primer and a J-beta primer mix. Tags on each cDNA molecule came from a template-switch adaptor with 12 random nucleotides. From the 5' RACE reads, TCRdb called clonotypes with MiXCR, one entry per CDR3 protein. The repertoire holds about 1,500,000 distinct CDR3 sequences, with approximately 40% as singletons. V lost 1 base, J lost 2 bases, and 12 bases lay in between. Looked up from germline, CDR1 is MDHEN and CDR2 is SYDVKM. This CDR3 is 15 amino acids long.

V gene TRBV28 combines with J gene TRBJ2-7, with D maybe TRBD2 (6 bases). The clonotype originates from a woman under 30 in good health. Sequencing was performed on blood. CDR3: CASSLYGGGPYEQYF. In DNA, the CDR3 is TGTGCCAGCAGTTTATATGGCGGAGGGCCCTACGAGCAGTACTTC.